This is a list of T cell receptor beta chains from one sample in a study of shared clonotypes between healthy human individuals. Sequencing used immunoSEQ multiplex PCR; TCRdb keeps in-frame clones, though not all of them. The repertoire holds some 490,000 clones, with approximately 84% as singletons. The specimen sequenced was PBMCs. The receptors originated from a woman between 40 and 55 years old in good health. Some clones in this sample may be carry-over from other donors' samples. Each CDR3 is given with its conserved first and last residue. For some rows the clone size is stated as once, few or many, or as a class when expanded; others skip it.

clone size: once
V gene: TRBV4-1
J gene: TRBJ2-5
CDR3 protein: CASTPQFLGETQYF

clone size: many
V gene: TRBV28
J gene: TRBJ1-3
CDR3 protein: CASSQPVRAQGNTIYF

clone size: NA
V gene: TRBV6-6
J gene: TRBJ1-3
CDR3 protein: CASSYPPDRAGNTIYF

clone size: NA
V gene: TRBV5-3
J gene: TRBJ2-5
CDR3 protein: CARSLGGSGRGKTQYF

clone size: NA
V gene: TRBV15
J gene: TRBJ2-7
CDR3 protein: CATSDQEVRGLPGEQYF

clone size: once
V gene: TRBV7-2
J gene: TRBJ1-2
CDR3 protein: CASSLRTANYGYTF

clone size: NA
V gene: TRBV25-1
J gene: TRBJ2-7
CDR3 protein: CASSNGLAHSYEQYF

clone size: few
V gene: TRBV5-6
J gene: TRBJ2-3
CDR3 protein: CASSLVGGWSTDTQYF

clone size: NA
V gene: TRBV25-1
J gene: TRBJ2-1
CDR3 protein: CASSGQTSGRAGYNEQFF

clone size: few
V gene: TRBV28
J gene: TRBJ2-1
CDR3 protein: CASSSLDRAAYNEQFF

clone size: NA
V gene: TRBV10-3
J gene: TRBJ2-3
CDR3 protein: CAISLGTSGRLSTDTQYF

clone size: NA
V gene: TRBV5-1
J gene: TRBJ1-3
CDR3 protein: CASSLVGNSGNTIYF

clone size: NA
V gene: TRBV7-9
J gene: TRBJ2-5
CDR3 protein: CASSSISPGETQYF

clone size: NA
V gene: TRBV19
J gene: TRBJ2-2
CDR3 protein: CASSIHRGGPGGELFF

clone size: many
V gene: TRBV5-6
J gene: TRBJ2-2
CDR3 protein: CASSRRDQGLNTGELFF

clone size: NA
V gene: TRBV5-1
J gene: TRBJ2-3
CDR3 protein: CANSPYRGRGSDTQYF

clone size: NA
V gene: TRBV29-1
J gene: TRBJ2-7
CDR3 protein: CSVDLGQGTYEQYF